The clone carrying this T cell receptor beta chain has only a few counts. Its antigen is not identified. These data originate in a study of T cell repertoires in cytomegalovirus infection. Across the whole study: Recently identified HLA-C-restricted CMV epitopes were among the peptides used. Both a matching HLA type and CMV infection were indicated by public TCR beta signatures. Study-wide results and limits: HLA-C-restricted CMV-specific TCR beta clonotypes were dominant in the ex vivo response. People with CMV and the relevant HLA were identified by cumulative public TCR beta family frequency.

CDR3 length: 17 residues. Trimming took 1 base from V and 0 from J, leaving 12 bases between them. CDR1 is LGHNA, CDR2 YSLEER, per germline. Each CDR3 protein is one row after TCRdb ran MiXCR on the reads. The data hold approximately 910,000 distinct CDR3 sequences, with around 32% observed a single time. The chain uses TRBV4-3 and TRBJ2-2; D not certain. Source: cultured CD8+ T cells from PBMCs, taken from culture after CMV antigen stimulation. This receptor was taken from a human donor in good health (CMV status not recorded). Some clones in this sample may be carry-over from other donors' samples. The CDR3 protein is CASSQVYLSANTGELFF. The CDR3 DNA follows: TGCGCCAGCAGCCAAGTCTATCTGAGCGCGAACACCGGGGAGCTGTTTTTT.